This record covers a single T cell receptor beta chain. The antigen it binds to is not known. One base away there is no much larger clone; base qualities are not given. The junction shows trimming of 1 base on V and 6 bases on J, plus 6 bases between the germline ends. From the cysteine through the phenylalanine, the CDR3 covers 12 amino acids. Only CDR3 DNA remains: 36 bases, in frame from the first base. A multiplex PCR system amplified the TCR beta CDR3 region, with a first 10-cycle round using 32 V-gene forward and 13 J-gene reverse primers. A QIAGEN Multiplex PCR Kit was used for first-round PCR, and the primer sequences were filed in Chinese patent CN105087789A. A second PCR round added Illumina universal primers using the Phusion High-Fidelity PCR Kit. The TCR libraries underwent paired-end sequencing with a read length of 151 bp on the Illumina HiSeq X Ten platform. In the original analysis: Reads without multiplex PCR primers were removed using Cutadapt, read pairs were merged using PEAR, and CDR3 regions were called using MiXCR with default settings. Shannon entropy measured repertoire diversity, while clonality was calculated as one minus the Shannon entropy divided by the ln of the count of productive unique sequences. Clonotypes present at frequencies of at least 0.5% were defined as dominant or high-frequency T-cell clones. TCRdb itself trimmed the public reads at Q25 with fastp, ran MiXCR and retained productive beta chains. When rows share a CDR3 protein, they turn into one entry using the most common DNA and genes. What appears here as the V and J calls and clone size reflects TCRdb's work, not the paper's. Across this sample there are roughly 3,000 distinct CDR3 sequences, with about two fifths seen only once. About 16% of the sample is in the top ten clones.

This specimen belongs to a study of immune heterogeneity within non-small cell lung tumors (dated by TCRdb to the late 2010s). Notes on the research overall: By histology, several squamous cell carcinomas, 10 non-squamous carcinomas and 1 tumor not otherwise specified were included. TCR repertoires were analyzed from about 60 tumor loci of some 14 patients, whereas transcriptome data were available for only approximately 43 loci from roughly twelve patients. Binding of neoantigens to the HLA alleles of each patient was predicted with netMHCpan-3.0 for mutant peptides of 8 to 11 amino acids. To look at intratumoral immune heterogeneity, the study ran whole-exome sequencing, RNA-seq and TCR beta repertoire sequencing on several spatially distinct regions taken from every NSCLC tumor.

The TCR template was genomic DNA extracted from bulk tumor tissue, and approximately 650 ng of gDNA was amplified for each sample. During surgery, several biopsies were collected from each primary tumor and placed as far from one another as possible within the tumor mass. The study cohort was described as untreated, and patients were newly diagnosed NSCLC cases undergoing curative surgery. The samples came from roughly 15 patients with newly diagnosed non-small cell lung cancer who were having surgery intended to be curative. The resected tumor masses were reviewed by two independent pathologists. Sequencing was performed only on DNA and RNA samples of high quality. Broad study findings and their caveats: Within a patient, identical dominant CDR3B clonotypes were found to recur across loci, yet unique high-frequency clones were also harbored in different tumor locations. Local tumor mutational burden and local T-cell repertoire clonality had a statistically significant but moderate positive correlation (R 0.3 to 0.35). High-frequency TCR beta clonotypes were found to be largely distinct between individual patients.

This clonotype was sampled from a man between 65 and 85 years old with non-small cell lung cancer. The rearrangement combines TRBV12-3 or TRBV12-4 with TRBJ1-1; no D gene can be assigned with confidence. Sequenced sample: lung tumor tissue. The bases read TGTGCCAGCAGTTTAGAGGGATCTGAAGCTTTCTTT. Translated, this is CASSLEGSEAFF.